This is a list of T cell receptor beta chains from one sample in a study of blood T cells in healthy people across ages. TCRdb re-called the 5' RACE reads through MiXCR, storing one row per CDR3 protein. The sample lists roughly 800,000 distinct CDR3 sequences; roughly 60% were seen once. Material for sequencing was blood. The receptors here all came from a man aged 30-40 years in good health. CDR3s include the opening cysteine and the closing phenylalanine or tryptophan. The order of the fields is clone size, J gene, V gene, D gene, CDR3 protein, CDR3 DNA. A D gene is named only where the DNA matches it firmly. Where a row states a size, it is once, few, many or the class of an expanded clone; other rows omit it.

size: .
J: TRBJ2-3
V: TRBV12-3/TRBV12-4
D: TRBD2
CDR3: CASGTTAQYTQYF
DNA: TGTGCCAGCGGGACTACCGCACAATATACGCAGTATTTT

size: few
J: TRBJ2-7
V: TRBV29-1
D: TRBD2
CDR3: CSVSISGNYEQYF
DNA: TGCAGCGTTTCTATTAGCGGGAACTACGAGCAGTACTTC

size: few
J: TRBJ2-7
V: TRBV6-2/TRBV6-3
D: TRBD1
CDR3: CASSAPGQGRYEQYF
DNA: TGTGCCAGCAGCGCTCCGGGACAGGGGAGGTACGAGCAGTACTTC

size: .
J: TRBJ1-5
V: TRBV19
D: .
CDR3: CASTVGQTNQPQHF
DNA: TGTGCCAGTACCGTAGGACAGACTAATCAGCCCCAGCATTTT

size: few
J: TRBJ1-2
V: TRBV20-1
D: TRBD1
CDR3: CSARDRLDRVRSYTF
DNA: TGCAGTGCTAGAGATCGGTTGGACAGGGTGCGGAGCTACACCTTC

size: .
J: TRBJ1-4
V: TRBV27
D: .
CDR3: CASSNQGWANEKLFF
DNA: TGTGCCAGCAGCAACCAGGGTTGGGCTAATGAAAAACTGTTTTTT

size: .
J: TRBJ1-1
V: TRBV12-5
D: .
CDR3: CTSGFGRNTEAFF
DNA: TGTACTAGTGGTTTCGGTAGGAACACTGAAGCTTTCTTT

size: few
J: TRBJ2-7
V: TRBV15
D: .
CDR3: CATSREGISPYEQYF
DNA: TGTGCCACCAGCAGAGAGGGGATTTCGCCCTACGAGCAGTACTTC

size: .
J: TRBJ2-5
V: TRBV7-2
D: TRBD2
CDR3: CATTRLAGDRNEQYF
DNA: TGTGCCACGACCAGACTAGCGGGAGATAGGAATGAGCAGTACTTC

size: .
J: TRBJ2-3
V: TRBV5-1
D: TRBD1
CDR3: CASSKNWDRGTDTQYF
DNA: TGCGCCAGCAGCAAGAACTGGGACAGGGGAACAGATACGCAGTATTTT

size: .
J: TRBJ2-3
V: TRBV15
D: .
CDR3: CATRGWETDTQYF
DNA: TGTGCCACCAGGGGGTGGGAGACAGATACGCAGTATTTT

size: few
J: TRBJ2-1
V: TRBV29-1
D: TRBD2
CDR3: CSVEESVEREGDEQFF
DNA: TGCAGCGTTGAAGAGTCGGTGGAGCGGGAGGGCGATGAGCAGTTCTTC

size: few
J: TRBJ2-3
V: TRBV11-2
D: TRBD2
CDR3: CASSESGGAEDTQYF
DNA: TGTGCCAGCAGCGAGAGCGGGGGGGCAGAAGATACGCAGTATTTT

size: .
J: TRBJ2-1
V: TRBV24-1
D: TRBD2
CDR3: CATSAGRDIDEQFF
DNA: TGTGCCACCTCAGCGGGACGCGATATAGATGAGCAGTTCTTC

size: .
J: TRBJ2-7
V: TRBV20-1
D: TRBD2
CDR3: CGIVAGGSGEQYF
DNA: TGCGGCATCGTAGCGGGAGGATCGGGCGAGCAGTACTTC

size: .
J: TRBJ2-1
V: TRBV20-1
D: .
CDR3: CSARTSTGYSYNEQFF
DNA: TGCAGTGCTAGAACGTCGACTGGCTATTCCTACAATGAGCAGTTCTTC

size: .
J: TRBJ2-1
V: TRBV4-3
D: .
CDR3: CASSQEGSHEQFF
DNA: TGCGCCAGCAGCCAAGAAGGTAGTCATGAGCAGTTCTTC

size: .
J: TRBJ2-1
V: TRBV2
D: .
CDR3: CASSQTQDSYNEQFF
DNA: TGTGCCAGCAGTCAAACACAGGACAGCTACAATGAGCAGTTCTTC

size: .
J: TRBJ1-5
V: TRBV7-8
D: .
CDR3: CASSLAELANQPQHF
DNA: TGTGCCAGCAGCTTAGCGGAGTTAGCTAATCAGCCCCAGCATTTT

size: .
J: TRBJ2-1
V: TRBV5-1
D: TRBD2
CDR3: CASSSVAGGENEQFF
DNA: TGCGCCAGCAGCTCAGTAGCGGGAGGGGAGAATGAGCAGTTCTTC

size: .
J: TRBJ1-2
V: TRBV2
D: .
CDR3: CASSGLQGAAVHGYTF
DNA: TGTGCCAGCAGTGGACTCCAGGGAGCCGCCGTCCATGGCTACACCTTC

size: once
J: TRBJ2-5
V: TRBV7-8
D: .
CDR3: CASSLLRVETQYF
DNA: TGTGCCAGCAGCTTACTCAGGGTAGAGACCCAGTACTTC

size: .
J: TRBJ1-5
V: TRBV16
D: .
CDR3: CASSQDYQPQHF
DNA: TGTGCCAGCAGCCAAGATTATCAGCCCCAGCATTTT

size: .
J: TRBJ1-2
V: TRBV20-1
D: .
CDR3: CSARSGGSYGYTF
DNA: TGCAGTGCCCGATCGGGGGGGAGCTATGGCTACACCTTC

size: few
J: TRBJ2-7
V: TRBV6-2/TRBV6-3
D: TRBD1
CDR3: CASSRYRGDTNEQYF
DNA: TGTGCCAGCAGTCGCTACAGGGGCGACACTAACGAGCAGTACTTC

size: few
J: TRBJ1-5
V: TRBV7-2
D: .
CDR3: CASSPWGSQPQHF
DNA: TGTGCCAGCAGCCCTTGGGGGTCCCAGCCCCAGCATTTT

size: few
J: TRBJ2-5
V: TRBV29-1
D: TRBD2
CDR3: CSVLAGGETQYF
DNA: TGCAGCGTGTTGGCGGGAGGGGAGACCCAGTACTTC

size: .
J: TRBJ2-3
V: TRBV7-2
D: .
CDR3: CASSRAGTFGDTQYF
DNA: TGTGCCAGCAGCAGGGCCGGGACCTTCGGGGATACGCAGTATTTT

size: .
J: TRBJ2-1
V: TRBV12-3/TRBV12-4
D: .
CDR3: CASLRLGMNEQFF
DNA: TGTGCCAGCCTCAGACTCGGGATGAATGAGCAGTTCTTC

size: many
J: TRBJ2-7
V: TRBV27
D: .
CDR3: CASSFSGPSYEQYF
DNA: TGTGCCAGCAGTTTTAGTGGACCGTCCTACGAGCAGTACTTC

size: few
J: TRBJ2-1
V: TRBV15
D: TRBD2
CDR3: CATSRDPVTSGSYNEQFF
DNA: TGTGCCACCAGCAGAGATCCCGTAACTAGCGGGAGCTACAATGAGCAGTTCTTC

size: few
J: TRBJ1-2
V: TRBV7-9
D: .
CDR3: CASSLPQGTYGYTF
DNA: TGTGCCAGCAGCCTCCCGCAGGGAACCTATGGCTACACCTTC

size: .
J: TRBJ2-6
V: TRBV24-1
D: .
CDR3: CATSEGGTSGANVLTF
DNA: TGTGCCACCAGTGAGGGCGGGACATCTGGGGCCAACGTCCTGACTTTC

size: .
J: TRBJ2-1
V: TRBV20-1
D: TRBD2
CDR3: CSAEREAHNEQFF
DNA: TGCAGTGCAGAGCGGGAGGCCCACAATGAGCAGTTCTTC

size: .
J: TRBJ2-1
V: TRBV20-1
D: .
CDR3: CSAPRGTTYNEQFF
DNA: TGCAGTGCTCCCCGGGGAACGACCTACAATGAGCAGTTCTTC

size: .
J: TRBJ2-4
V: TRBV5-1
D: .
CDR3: CASSLDRAEDIQYF
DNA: TGCGCCAGCAGCTTGGACAGGGCGGAGGACATTCAGTACTTC

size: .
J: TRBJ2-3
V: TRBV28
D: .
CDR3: CASRSGASTDTQYF
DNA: TGTGCCAGCAGAAGCGGAGCTAGCACAGATACGCAGTATTTT

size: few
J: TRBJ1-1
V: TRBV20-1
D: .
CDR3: CSARSELNTEAFF
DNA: TGCAGTGCTAGATCGGAGCTGAACACTGAAGCTTTCTTT

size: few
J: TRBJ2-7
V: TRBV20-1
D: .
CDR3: CSAAAGTDYEQYF
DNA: TGCAGTGCCGCAGCCGGGACGGACTACGAGCAGTACTTC

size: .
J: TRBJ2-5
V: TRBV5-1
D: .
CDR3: CASSLAGSDETQYF
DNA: TGCGCCAGCAGCTTGGCAGGGAGCGACGAGACCCAGTACTTC

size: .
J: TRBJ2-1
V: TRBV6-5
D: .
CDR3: CASSRPGNEQFF
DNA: TGTGCCAGCAGTCGCCCCGGGAATGAGCAGTTCTTC

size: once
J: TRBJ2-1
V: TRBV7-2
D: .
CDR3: CASRAGGWVNEQFF
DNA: TGTGCCAGCAGGGCGGGTGGGTGGGTTAATGAGCAGTTCTTC

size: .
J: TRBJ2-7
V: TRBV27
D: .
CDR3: CASSFGRVPYEQYF
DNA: TGTGCCAGCAGTTTCGGGCGGGTCCCCTACGAGCAGTACTTC

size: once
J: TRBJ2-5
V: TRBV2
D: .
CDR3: CASSPLRPQETQYF
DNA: TGTGCCAGCAGCCCCCTGCGGCCGCAGGAGACCCAGTACTTC

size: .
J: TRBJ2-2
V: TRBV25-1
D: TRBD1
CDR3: CASSDWQGVAGELFF
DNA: TGTGCCAGCAGTGACTGGCAGGGGGTAGCCGGGGAGCTGTTTTTT

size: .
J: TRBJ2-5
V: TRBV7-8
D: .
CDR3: CASRAGFSWETQYF
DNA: TGTGCCAGCAGGGCAGGGTTCTCTTGGGAGACCCAGTACTTC

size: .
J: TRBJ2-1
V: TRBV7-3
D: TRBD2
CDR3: CASSRGGASGTEQFF
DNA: TGTGCCAGCAGCCGAGGGGGGGCTAGCGGGACAGAGCAGTTCTTC

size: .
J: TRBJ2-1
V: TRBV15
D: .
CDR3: CATSREDRYLEQFF
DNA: TGTGCCACCAGCAGAGAGGACCGCTACTTGGAGCAGTTCTTC

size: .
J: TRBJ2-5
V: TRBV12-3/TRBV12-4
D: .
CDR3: CASSSPEFGEETQYF
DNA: TGTGCCAGCAGTTCCCCCGAGTTTGGGGAAGAGACCCAGTACTTC